The sequence of this TCR beta chain was determined in a study of T cell responses to AZD1222 COVID-19 vaccine. Details on this clone: No antigen is known for it.

This table comes from immunoSEQ multiplex PCR, and its TCRdb copy is limited to in-frame clones, with some not included. Here the sample spans nearly 110,000 clones, approximately 90% being singletons. The CDR3 has 14 amino acids. The germline V gene has CDR1 SNHLY and CDR2 FYNNEI. V was pared by 4 bases and J by 2 bases, with 9 bases between. Study observations and caveats: Spike-specific TCR breadth and depth were elevated following two AZD1222 doses.

This TCR was recovered from an adult in good health. This chain joins TRBV2 and TRBJ1-3; the D gene is possibly TRBD1 (6 bases). This specimen was peripheral blood, taken on day 0 of AZD1222 vaccination. The CDR3 is CASSVGGTGNTIYF. Here the CDR3 DNA reads TGTGCCAGCAGTGTAGGGGGGACTGGAAACACCATATATTTT.